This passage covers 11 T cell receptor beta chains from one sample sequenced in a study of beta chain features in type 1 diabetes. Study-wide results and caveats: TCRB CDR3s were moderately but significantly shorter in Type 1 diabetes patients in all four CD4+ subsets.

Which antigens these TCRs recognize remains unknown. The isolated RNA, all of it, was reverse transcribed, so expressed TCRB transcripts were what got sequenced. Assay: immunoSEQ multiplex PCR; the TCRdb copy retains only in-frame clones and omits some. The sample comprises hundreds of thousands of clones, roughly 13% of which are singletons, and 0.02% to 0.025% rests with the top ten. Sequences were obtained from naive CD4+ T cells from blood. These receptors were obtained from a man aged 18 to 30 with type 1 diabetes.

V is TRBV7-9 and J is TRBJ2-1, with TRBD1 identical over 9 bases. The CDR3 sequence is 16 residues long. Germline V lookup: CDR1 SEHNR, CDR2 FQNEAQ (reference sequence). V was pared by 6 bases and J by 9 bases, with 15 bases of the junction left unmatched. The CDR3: CASRSIGQGILGEQFF. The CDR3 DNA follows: TGTGCCAGCAGATCTATTGGACAGGGGATTCTTGGTGAGCAGTTCTTC.

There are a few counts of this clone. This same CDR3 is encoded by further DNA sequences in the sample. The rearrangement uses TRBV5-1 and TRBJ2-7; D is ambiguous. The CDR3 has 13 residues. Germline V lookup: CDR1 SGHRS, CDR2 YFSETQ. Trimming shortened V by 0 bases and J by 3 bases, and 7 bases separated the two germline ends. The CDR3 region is CASSLASSYEQYF. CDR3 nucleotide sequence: TGCGCCAGCAGCTTGGCCAGCAGCTACGAGCAGTACTTC.

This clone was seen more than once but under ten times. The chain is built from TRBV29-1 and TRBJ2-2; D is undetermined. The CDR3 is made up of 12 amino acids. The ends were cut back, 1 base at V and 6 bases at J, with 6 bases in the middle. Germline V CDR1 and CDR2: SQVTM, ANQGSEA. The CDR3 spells CSVEGRAGELFF. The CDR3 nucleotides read TGCAGCGTTGAAGGTAGAGCCGGGGAGCTGTTTTTT.

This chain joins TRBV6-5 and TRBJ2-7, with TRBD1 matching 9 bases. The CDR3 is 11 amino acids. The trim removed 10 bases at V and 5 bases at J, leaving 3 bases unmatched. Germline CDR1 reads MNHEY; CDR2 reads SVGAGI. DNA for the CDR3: TGTGCCACCGGACAGGGGAACGAGCAGTACTTC. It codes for CATGQGNEQYF.

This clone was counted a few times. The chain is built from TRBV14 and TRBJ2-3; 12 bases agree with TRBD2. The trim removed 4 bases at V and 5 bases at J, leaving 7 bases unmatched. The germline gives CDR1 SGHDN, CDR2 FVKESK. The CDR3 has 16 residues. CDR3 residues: CASSLLAGGPVDTQYF. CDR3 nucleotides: TGTGCCAGCAGCCTCCTAGCGGGGGGGCCGGTAGATACGCAGTATTTT.

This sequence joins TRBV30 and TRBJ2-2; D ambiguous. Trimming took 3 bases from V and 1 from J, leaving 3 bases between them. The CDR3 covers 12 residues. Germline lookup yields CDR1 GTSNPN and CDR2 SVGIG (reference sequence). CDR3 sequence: CAWRLNTGELFF. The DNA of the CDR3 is TGTGCCTGGAGACTGAACACCGGGGAGCTGTTTTTT.

The CDR3 is CASNTGTGSGYTF. The CDR3 DNA sequence: TGTGCCAGCAACACCGGGACAGGGTCTGGCTACACCTTC. The chain combines TRBV6-6 with TRBJ1-2; TRBD1 matches 9 bases. Looked up from germline, CDR1 is MNHNY and CDR2 is SVGAGI (reference sequence). The V segment lost 7 bases and the J segment 7 bases; nucleotides outside the gene matches: 7. CDR3 length equals 13 residues.

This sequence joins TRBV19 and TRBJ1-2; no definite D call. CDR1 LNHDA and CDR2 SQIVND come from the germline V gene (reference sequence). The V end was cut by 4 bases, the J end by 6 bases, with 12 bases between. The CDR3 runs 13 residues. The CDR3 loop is CASSRRSSDGYTF. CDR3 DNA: TGTGCCAGTAGTAGGAGGTCGTCCGATGGCTACACCTTC. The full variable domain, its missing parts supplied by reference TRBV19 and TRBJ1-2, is DGGITQSPKYLFRKEGQNVTLSCEQNLNHDAMYWYRQDPGQGLRLIYYSQIVNDFQKGDIAEGYSVSREKKESFPLTVTSAQKNPTAFYLCASSRRSSDGYTFGSGTRLTVV.

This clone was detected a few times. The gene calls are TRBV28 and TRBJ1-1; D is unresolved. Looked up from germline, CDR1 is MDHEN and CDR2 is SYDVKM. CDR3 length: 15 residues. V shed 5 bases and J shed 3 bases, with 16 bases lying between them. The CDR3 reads CASSGNRAKDTEAFF. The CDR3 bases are TGTGCCAGCAGTGGGAACAGAGCCAAGGACACTGAAGCTTTCTTT.

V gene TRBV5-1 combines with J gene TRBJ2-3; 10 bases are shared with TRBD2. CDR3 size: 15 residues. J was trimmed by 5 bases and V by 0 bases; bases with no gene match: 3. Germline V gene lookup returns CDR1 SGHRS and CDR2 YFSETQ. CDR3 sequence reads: CASSLGLAGVDTQYF. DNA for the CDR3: TGCGCCAGCAGCTTGGGTCTAGCGGGGGTAGATACGCAGTATTTT.

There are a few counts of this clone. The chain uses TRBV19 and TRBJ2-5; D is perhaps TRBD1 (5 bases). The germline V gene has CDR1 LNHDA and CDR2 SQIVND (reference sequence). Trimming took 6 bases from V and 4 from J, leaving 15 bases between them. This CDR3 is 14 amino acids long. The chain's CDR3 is CASREQGMGETQYF. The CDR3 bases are TGTGCCAGTAGAGAGCAGGGAATGGGAGAGACCCAGTACTTC.